This TCR beta chain was observed in a study of shared clonotypes between healthy human individuals. Turning to the study itself: Those who served as donors were a couple of women and a few men between the ages of 18 and 49.

Notes on this clone: The target antigen is unknown.

CDR1 is SEHNR and CDR2 is FQNEAQ in the germline V gene (reference sequence). This CDR3 region has 14 residues. V lost 5 bases and J 2 bases, leaving 12 bases between the germline ends. Whole-study results and caveats: Sequencing of the sorted subsets was shown by rarefaction to be incomplete despite large depth.

Sequenced by immunoSEQ multiplex PCR; TCRdb stores in-frame clones only, minus some. The repertoire holds about 1.9 million clones, around 93% seen once, with 1.5% to 2% in the top ten. CD8 cells regarded as naive lacked CD45RO, were positively chosen for CCR7, and omitted terminally differentiated effector memory CD45RA+ cells. This clonotype originated in a man aged 18 to 30 in good health. Some clones in this sample may be carry-over from other donors' samples. The chain uses TRBV7-9 and TRBJ1-1; D gene ambiguous. The sequencing sample was made of naive CD8+ T cells from PBMCs. The CDR3 protein is CASSPRTLNTEAFF. Here the CDR3 DNA reads TGTGCCAGCAGCCCCCGGACGCTAAACACTGAAGCTTTCTTT.